The 27 T cell receptor beta chains given below trace back to one sample, sequenced in a study of cytomegalovirus exposure and HLA in healthy donors. This PCR relied on a set of 60 Vbeta primers and 13 Jbeta primers. The assay was immunoSEQ multiplex PCR, and TCRdb's table has in-frame clones only and misses some. The sample yields about 200,000 clones, 70% seen once. Sequencing was carried out using PBMCs. The receptors were sampled from a man aged 35-49 years in good health and CMV-seropositive.

In this sample, this clone turned up once. The gene calls are TRBV19 and TRBJ1-6; 9 nucleotides match TRBD1. The CDR3 is 16 amino acids. V was pared by 3 bases and J by 7 bases, with 7 bases of the junction left unmatched. Germline-derived CDR1 and CDR2 are LNHDA and SQIVND (reference sequence). The CDR3 DNA reads TGTGCCAGTAGTATGCCCGGACAGGGGAAGAATTCACCCCTCCACTTT. Its translation: CASSMPGQGKNSPLHF. Full variable domain (rest looked up from reference TRBV19 and TRBJ1-6): DGGITQSPKYLFRKEGQNVTLSCEQNLNHDAMYWYRQDPGQGLRLIYYSQIVNDFQKGDIAEGYSVSREKKESFPLTVTSAQKNPTAFYLCASSMPGQGKNSPLHFGNGTRLTVT.

There are a few counts of this clone. V gene TRBV5-8 combines with J gene TRBJ2-5; D may be TRBD2 (6 bases). The CDR3 length is 12 residues. V gave up 8 bases and J gave up 5 bases, with 13 bases separating them. Germline loops: CDR1 SGHTS, CDR2 YDEGEE. CDR3 amino acids: CARGGVWETQYF. CDR3 nucleotide sequence: TGTGCCAGAGGAGGGGTCTGGGAGACCCAGTACTTC.

The chain uses TRBV18 and TRBJ2-2; tentative D call: TRBD2 (6 bases). The CDR3 contains 13 residues. Trimming pared 8 bases from V and 6 bases from J, leaving 13 bases between. Germline CDR1 and CDR2: KGHSH and LQKENI. CDR3 residues: CASTKGGAGELFF. CDR3 nucleotides: TGTGCCAGCACGAAAGGAGGGGCCGGGGAGCTGTTTTTT.

V gene TRBV7-5 combines with J gene TRBJ2-3; the table's D call of TRBD2 was not tested on the DNA. TRBV7-5 is a pseudogene locus. This CDR3 is built from 16 residues. CDR3 DNA sequence: TGTGTCAGAAGCTTAGGCGGCGGGGGGGCATCAGATACGCAGTATTTT. The encoded protein is CVRSLGGGGASDTQYF.

This clone came up once. The V gene is TRBV6-5, the J gene TRBJ1-3, with TRBD1 matching over 7 bases. V lost 10 bases, J lost 8 bases, and 11 bases stayed unmatched. CDR3 length: 13 residues. CDR1 is MNHEY, CDR2 SVGAGI, per germline. CDR3 nucleotides: TGTGCCACCCAAAGGGGGCCCGGGTACACCATATATTTT. This gives the protein CATQRGPGYTIYF.

J is TRBJ1-6 and V is TRBV6-5; D is possibly TRBD1 (6 bases). Trimming left V 7 bases short and J 8 bases short, with 15 bases between. The CDR3 has 14 residues. Germline CDR1 reads MNHEY; CDR2 reads SVGAGI. CDR3 nucleotide sequence: TGTGCCAGCACCCCGGGACAATGGGATTCACCCCTCCACTTT. This codes for CASTPGQWDSPLHF.

This chain uses TRBV11-3 with TRBJ2-5; tentatively, D is TRBD2 (7 bases). This CDR3 is built from 14 residues. V was shortened by 5 bases and J by 5 bases, with 15 bases between the two germline ends. CDR1 and CDR2 (germline): SGHNT, YENEEA. The CDR3 nucleotides are TGTGCCAGCAGCCAGGGGAGGGGAAGTGAGACCCAGTACTTC. Residues: CASSQGRGSETQYF.

The rearrangement uses TRBV19 and TRBJ1-1; the D gene is possibly TRBD1 (5 bases). V lost 1 base and J lost 3, with 15 bases in between. The CDR3 runs to 16 residues. Germline loops: CDR1 LNHDA, CDR2 SQIVND (reference sequence). Written as DNA, the CDR3 is TGTGCCAGTAGTATAGGAAAAGGGAAGGGGTACACTGAAGCTTTCTTT. It specifies CASSIGKGKGYTEAFF.

The V call is TRBV6-1, the J call TRBJ1-5, with D possibly TRBD1 on 6 matching bases. Trimming cost V 5 bases and J 5 bases, with 10 bases left between them. CDR1 is MNHNS, CDR2 SASEGT, per germline. CDR3 size: 13 residues. The CDR3 coding sequence is TGTGCCAGCAGTTCCAGGGGTCATCAGCCCCAGCATTTT. It specifies CASSSRGHQPQHF.

This sequence joins TRBV18 and TRBJ1-1, with D perhaps matching TRBD1 (5 bases). CDR1 and CDR2 (germline): KGHSH, LQKENI. V gave up 4 bases and J gave up 1 base, with 13 bases separating them. The CDR3 consists of 15 residues. Here the CDR3 DNA reads TGTGCCAGCTCACTCTCGACAGTCCCGAACACTGAAGCTTTCTTT. Translation gives CASSLSTVPNTEAFF.

This clone has a handful of counts. The chain is built from TRBV2 and TRBJ1-4; 7 bases are shared with TRBD1. With 6 bases clipped from V and 11 bases from J, the junction kept 12 bases outside the gene matches. The CDR3 consists of 14 residues. CDR1 SNHLY and CDR2 FYNNEI come from the germline V gene. DNA of the CDR3: TGTGCCAGCAGGGAGGACAGGTCACTGGATAAACTGTTTTTT. Translated, it gives CASREDRSLDKLFF. The variable domain in full, completed from reference TRBV2 and TRBJ1-4, reads EPEVTQTPSHQVTQMGQEVILRCVPISNHLYFYWYRQILGQKVEFLVSFYNNEISEKSEIFDDQFSVERPDGSNFTLKIRSTKLEDSAMYFCASREDRSLDKLFFGSGTQLSVL.

This chain uses TRBV5-8 with TRBJ2-5; D possibly corresponds to TRBD1 (6 bases). V lost 0 bases, J lost 6 bases, and 12 bases lay in between. Germline V gene lookup returns CDR1 SGHTS and CDR2 YDEGEE. CDR3 length: 14 residues. CDR3 nucleotide sequence: TGTGCCAGCAGCTTGGAAGTGGGGGCGAAGACCCAGTACTTC. It specifies CASSLEVGAKTQYF.

The chain combines TRBV27 with TRBJ2-1; 8 positions agree with TRBD2. This CDR3 has 16 amino acids. Germline CDR1 reads MNHEY; CDR2 reads SMNVEV (reference sequence). V shed 1 base and J 2 bases; nucleotides not matched to a gene: 4. The CDR3 nucleotides are TGTGCCAGCAGTTTATTAGCGGGGAATACCTACAATGAGCAGTTCTTC. This gives the protein CASSLLAGNTYNEQFF.

V usage is TRBV7-9 and J usage is TRBJ2-1; 8 nucleotides agree with TRBD2. This CDR3 contains 15 residues. Germline values: CDR1 SEHNR, CDR2 FQNEAQ (reference sequence). Trimming removed 5 bases from V and 4 bases from J; junction bases left unmatched: 7. CDR3 sequence: CASSPRAGAYNEQFF. The CDR3 DNA sequence: TGTGCCAGCAGCCCCCGAGCGGGGGCATACAATGAGCAGTTCTTC.

The chain combines TRBV12-5 with TRBJ2-1; TRBD2 aligns across 8 bases. The CDR3 runs 17 residues. Unmatched junction bases numbered 7, after V lost 0 bases and J lost 3 bases. Germline-derived CDR1 and CDR2 are LGHNT and FRNRAP. The CDR3 DNA is TGTGCTAGTGGTTTGGTAAACGGGGGGGCATTCTACAATGAGCAGTTCTTC. Translated, it gives CASGLVNGGAFYNEQFF.

The rearrangement uses TRBV5-1 and TRBJ2-2; 10 nucleotides align to TRBD1. Per the germline V gene, CDR1 is SGHRS and CDR2 is YFSETQ. V lost 4 bases and J lost 4; bases outside the gene matches: 4. CDR3 size: 15 residues. The chain's CDR3 is CASSTRTGGTGELFF. The CDR3 nucleotides read TGCGCCAGCAGCACTCGGACAGGGGGCACCGGGGAGCTGTTTTTT.

The chain carries TRBV6-1 and TRBJ2-5, with D unclear. The germline CDR1 and CDR2 sequences are MNHNS and SASEGT. This CDR3 has 11 residues. V lost 7 bases, J lost 3 bases, and 6 bases lay in between. CDR3 protein: CASNIEETQYF. CDR3 in DNA: TGTGCCAGCAATATTGAAGAGACCCAGTACTTC.

A few counts support this clone. J is TRBJ1-1 and V is TRBV7-9; 7 nucleotides align to TRBD1. CDR1 SEHNR and CDR2 FQNEAQ come from the germline V gene (reference sequence). This CDR3 contains 13 residues. Losses at the gene ends were 5 bases for V and 6 bases for J; bases not matched to a gene: 6. This chain's CDR3 is CASSPDRAAEAFF. The CDR3 region has the DNA TGTGCCAGCAGCCCTGACAGGGCGGCTGAAGCTTTCTTT.

This clone turned up a few times. The V call is TRBV10-3, the J call TRBJ2-1; D is perhaps TRBD1 (6 bases). Between the trimmed V and J ends, which lost 4 bases and 10 bases, there was a span of 14 bases. The CDR3 runs 13 residues. The germline V gene has CDR1 ENHRY and CDR2 SYGVKD. CDR3 amino acids: CAISVQGIWEQFF. CDR3 DNA sequence: TGTGCCATCAGTGTACAGGGAATTTGGGAGCAGTTCTTC.

CDR3 sequence (DNA): TGCGCCAGCAGCCAAGCCCCCCGACAGGTGAACACTGAAGCTTTCTTT. As protein: CASSQAPRQVNTEAFF. The J gene is TRBJ1-1, the V gene TRBV4-1, with D possibly matching TRBD1 (6 bases). Trimming pared 1 base from V and 0 bases from J, leaving 12 bases between. Germline-derived CDR1 and CDR2 are MGHRA and YSYEKL. The CDR3 extends over 16 amino acids.

The chain has TRBV4-2 and TRBJ1-5, with 8 positions matching TRBD1. Germline V gene data show CDR1 as LGHNA and CDR2 as YNFKEQ. The CDR3 has 16 residues. V dropped 1 base and J dropped 1; count of bases not matched to a gene: 3. CDR3 loop: CASSQGQGASNQPQHF. CDR3 DNA: TGTGCCAGCAGCCAAGGGCAGGGGGCCAGCAATCAGCCCCAGCATTTT.

J is TRBJ2-2 and V is TRBV9, with D possibly being TRBD2 (7 bases). The length of the CDR3 is 13 residues. The V end was cut by 6 bases, the J end by 7 bases, with 13 bases between. CDR1 is SGDLS and CDR2 is YYNGEE in the germline V gene. The CDR3 bases are TGTGCCAGCACGGCAGGGGAGGGCGGGGAGCTGTTTTTT. Residues: CASTAGEGGELFF.

The rearrangement links TRBV5-4 to TRBJ1-1; D not certain. V was cut by 6 bases and J by 4 bases, with 13 bases left in between. Looked up from germline, CDR1 is SGHNT and CDR2 is YYREEE (reference sequence). This CDR3 region has 13 residues. CDR3 region: CASIDWGGTEAFF. DNA of the CDR3: TGTGCCAGCATCGACTGGGGAGGCACTGAAGCTTTCTTT.

This sequence joins TRBV19 and TRBJ1-4; weak D call: TRBD1 (5 bases). The CDR3 is 13 residues long. V was clipped by 6 bases and J by 6 bases, with 11 bases between them. The V gene's germline CDR1 is LNHDA and CDR2 SQIVND (reference sequence). This CDR3 reads CASSPGGYEKLFF. DNA of the CDR3: TGTGCCAGTAGCCCCGGGGGTTATGAAAAACTGTTTTTT.

The gene calls are TRBV11-1 and TRBJ2-3; 8 bases are a match to TRBD2. Germline V gives CDR1 SGHAT, CDR2 FQDESV (reference sequence). The CDR3 covers 16 residues. Trimming took 6 bases from V and 0 from J; bases not matched to a gene: 8. CDR3 sequence reads: CASSSGLGTSTDTQYF. Written as DNA, the CDR3 is TGTGCCAGCAGTTCGGGACTAGGGACGAGCACAGATACGCAGTATTTT.

The chain uses TRBV11-3 and TRBJ1-6; D unresolved. The germline CDR1 and CDR2 sequences are SGHNT and YENEEA. This CDR3 has 13 residues. V was shortened by 3 bases and J by 9 bases, with 9 bases between the two germline ends. CDR3 amino acids: CASSLHSTSPLHF. The CDR3 DNA reads as TGTGCCAGCAGCTTGCACAGCACTTCACCCCTCCACTTT.

This clone was counted a single time. The chain has TRBV4-1 and TRBJ2-3; 14 bases align to TRBD2. Germline lookup yields CDR1 MGHRA and CDR2 YSYEKL. V lost 8 bases to trimming and J lost 2 bases; unmatched junction nucleotides: 6. CDR3 length: 16 residues. The CDR3 DNA is TGCGCCAGCTGCAGACTAGCGGGGGGGTACACAGATACGCAGTATTTT. Translating gives CASCRLAGGYTDTQYF.